Below are 26 T cell receptor beta chains sequenced from a single sample in a study of CD8 T cells in Susac syndrome. RNA amounts of about 0.45 to 1 ug underwent reverse transcription with random hexamers. TCRdb independently ran MiXCR on the immunoSEQ multiplex PCR reads; one entry per CDR3 protein. The table lists 67,000 or so distinct CDR3 sequences, 93% of them singletons. The sequenced material came from CD4+ T cells from PBMCs. The source of these receptors is a human donor with Susac syndrome.

The CDR3 spells CALSKGVEKLFF. For the CDR3, the DNA is TGTGCCCTCTCAAAGGGGGTTGAAAAACTGTTTTTT. The chain joins TRBV7-9 to TRBJ1-4, with D possibly matching TRBD1 (6 bases). The CDR3 consists of 12 residues. CDR1 and CDR2 (germline): SEHNR, FQNEAQ (reference sequence). Trimming left V 11 bases short and J 7 bases short, with 14 bases between.

The chain recombines TRBV24-1 with TRBJ2-3; 8 bases match TRBD2. This CDR3 has 19 amino acids. The ends lost 5 bases at V and 1 base at J; junction bases unmatched: 16. Per the germline V gene, CDR1 is KGHDR and CDR2 is SFDVKD. CDR3 sequence reads: CATSANSGGGSGGTDTQYF. CDR3 coding DNA: TGTGCCACCAGTGCCAACTCCGGGGGGGGTAGCGGGGGCACAGATACGCAGTATTTT.

The CDR3 region has the DNA TGCGCCAGCAGCACAGGACAGGCGCACTCCTACGAGCAGTACTTC. It yields the protein CASSTGQAHSYEQYF. The chain has TRBV5-1 and TRBJ2-7; TRBD1 agrees at 7 bases. CDR1 SGHRS and CDR2 YFSETQ come from the germline V gene. With V trimmed by 4 bases and J by 0 bases, 7 bases remained unmatched. The CDR3 spans 15 residues.

This sequence joins TRBV28 and TRBJ1-2; a possible D gene is TRBD1 (6 bases). The CDR3 consists of 14 residues. Germline values: CDR1 MDHEN, CDR2 SYDVKM. Trimming took 3 bases from V and 7 from J, leaving 15 bases between them. The CDR3 DNA follows: TGTGCCAGCAGTTTGGCAGGGGTGCTCTCTGGCTACACCTTC. This translates into CASSLAGVLSGYTF.

The V call is TRBV30, the J call TRBJ2-1, with 15 bases fitting TRBD2. V shed 3 bases, J shed 6 bases, and the junction held 6 bases outside the gene matches. This CDR3 region has 16 residues. Germline loops: CDR1 GTSNPN, CDR2 SVGIG (reference sequence). The DNA of the CDR3 is TGTGCCTGGAGCCGGGGACTAGCGGGGGGTACCAATGAGCAGTTCTTC. Translation gives CAWSRGLAGGTNEQFF.

The gene calls are TRBV28 and TRBJ2-5, with TRBD2 matching 7 bases. V dropped 3 bases and J dropped 14; count of bases not matched to a gene: 12. The CDR3 consists of 13 residues. The germline V gene encodes CDR1 MDHEN and CDR2 SYDVKM. Here the CDR3 DNA reads TGTGCCAGCAGTTTCCGGGAGGCTCCCCCCTCTTACTTC. Translated: CASSFREAPPSYF.

CDR3 in amino acids: CSARDLSLPTDTQYF. Here the CDR3 DNA reads TGCAGTGCTAGAGATCTTTCCCTCCCCACAGATACGCAGTATTTT. The gene calls are TRBV20-1 and TRBJ2-3, with D hard to call. Deletions cut 0 bases from V and 2 bases from J, with 12 bases between. CDR1 DFQATT and CDR2 SNEGSKA come from the germline V gene (reference sequence). The CDR3 covers 15 residues.

This clonotype was detected once. This chain joins TRBV6-2 or TRBV6-3 and TRBJ2-7, with D unclear. The CDR3 has 14 residues. Trimming pared 6 bases from V and 3 bases from J, leaving 15 bases between. Germline V lookup: CDR1 MNHEY, CDR2 SVGEGT. CDR3 loop: CASRPARAGYEQYF. The CDR3 DNA sequence: TGTGCCAGCAGACCAGCCCGGGCAGGCTACGAGCAGTACTTC.

Points on this clonotype: An end of the junction does not agree with germline; a read error may underlie this. J is TRBJ2-7 and V is TRBV7-7; D is undetermined. This CDR3 comprises 13 residues. Germline V gene sequence: CDR1 SSHAT, CDR2 FNYEAQ (reference sequence). The CDR3 spells CASSLSQGYEQYF. The CDR3 DNA reads TGTGCTAGCAGCTTAAGTCAAGGGTACGAGCAGTACTTC. The variable domain in full, completed from reference TRBV7-7 and TRBJ2-7, reads GAGVSQSPRYKVTKRGQDVTLRCDPISSHATLYWYQQALGQGPEFLTYFNYEAQPDKSGLPSDRFSAERPEGSISTLTIQRTEQRDSAMYRCASSLSQGYEQYFGPGTRLTVT.

The chain links TRBV2 to TRBJ1-6, with 8 positions matching TRBD1. V gave up 7 bases and J gave up 6 bases; unmatched junction bases: 8. The CDR3 has 15 residues. CDR1 and CDR2 (germline): SNHLY, FYNNEI. The CDR3 is CASTLDRGGNSPLHF. CDR3 DNA: TGTGCCAGCACCTTAGACAGGGGCGGTAATTCACCCCTCCACTTT.

V is TRBV20-1 and J is TRBJ2-2; no reliable D call. The germline CDR1 and CDR2 sequences are DFQATT and SNEGSKA (reference sequence). CDR3 length: 12 residues. V shed 1 base and J shed 7 bases, with 7 bases lying between them. The CDR3 DNA follows: TGCAGTGCTAGAGCTTTTGTCGGGGAGCTGTTTTTT. Protein sequence: CSARAFVGELFF.

The CDR3 DNA follows: TGTGCCAGCAGTCCACTCCGGGACGGACAGCAGTACTTC. This sequence encodes CASSPLRDGQQYF. The chain has TRBV6-2 or TRBV6-3 and TRBJ2-7; possibly TRBD1 or TRBD2 for D (5 bases each). V shed 5 bases and J shed 8 bases, with 16 bases lying between them. Germline V lookup: CDR1 MNHEY, CDR2 SVGEGT. The CDR3 is 13 amino acids.

This chain connects TRBV11-1 to TRBJ2-2; D unresolved. V was trimmed by 8 bases and J by 4 bases, leaving 14 bases between them. CDR3 length: 14 amino acids. Per germline, CDR1 SGHAT and CDR2 FQDESV (reference sequence). CDR3 loop: CASCVQLSTGELFF. Written as DNA, the CDR3 is TGTGCCAGCTGCGTCCAGCTCTCCACCGGGGAGCTGTTTTTT.

In its sample, this clonotype was seen a few times. The chain recombines TRBV5-1 with TRBJ1-1, with no clear D. Germline V CDR1 and CDR2: SGHRS, YFSETQ. The CDR3 totals 14 residues. Trimming cost V 3 bases and J 2 bases, with 11 bases left between them. CDR3 nucleotides: TGCGCCAGCAGCTCATTGGGCAGCAACACTGAAGCTTTCTTT. It is translated as CASSSLGSNTEAFF.

This clonotype was picked up a small number of times. The gene calls are TRBV19 and TRBJ2-7, with 10 bases fitting TRBD1. V was pared by 4 bases and J by 2 bases, with 2 bases of the junction left unmatched. Germline V gives CDR1 LNHDA, CDR2 SQIVND (reference sequence). The CDR3 runs to 14 residues. The CDR3 sequence: CASSTGTGAYEQYF. CDR3 in DNA: TGTGCCAGTAGTACCGGGACAGGGGCCTACGAGCAGTACTTC.

The CDR3 here is CASSSEAWGANTGELFF. The CDR3 bases are TGTGCCAGCAGTTCCGAAGCTTGGGGGGCGAACACCGGGGAGCTGTTTTTT. The V and J genes are TRBV7-8 and TRBJ2-2, with D perhaps matching TRBD2 (6 bases). This CDR3 region has 17 residues. V was trimmed by 6 bases and J by 0 bases, leaving 17 bases between them. Germline values: CDR1 SGHVS, CDR2 FQNEAQ. The full variable domain, completed using reference TRBV7-8 and TRBJ2-2, is GAGVSQSPRYKVAKRGQDVALRCDPISGHVSLFWYQQALGQGPEFLTYFQNEAQLDKSGLPSDRFFAERPEGSVSTLKIQRTQQEDSAVYLCASSSEAWGANTGELFFGEGSRLTVL.

The chain uses TRBV5-1 and TRBJ1-1; D unclear. Trimming removed 0 bases at V and 6 bases at J, with 3 bases between. This CDR3 is 11 amino acids long. Germline CDR1 reads SGHRS; CDR2 reads YFSETQ. CDR3 nucleotides: TGCGCCAGCAGCTTGGATTCTGAAGCTTTCTTT. It is translated as CASSLDSEAFF. The whole variable domain, filled in from reference TRBV5-1 and TRBJ1-1, reads KAGVTQTPRYLIKTRGQQVTLSCSPISGHRSVSWYQQTPGQGLQFLFEYFSETQRNKGNFPGRFSGRQFSNSRSEMNVSTLELGDSALYLCASSLDSEAFFGQGTRLTVV.

This chain links TRBV7-2 with TRBJ2-3, with D maybe TRBD2 (6 bases). Trimming stripped 3 bases from V and 2 bases from J, with 18 bases between. The V gene's germline CDR1 is SGHTA and CDR2 FQGNSA. The CDR3 spans 17 residues. CDR3 nucleotide sequence: TGTGCCAGCAGCTTTCTCCGACTAGGCCCGCACACAGATACGCAGTATTTT. It yields the protein CASSFLRLGPHTDTQYF.

The chain carries TRBV14 and TRBJ1-1, with D hard to call. CDR3 length: 14 amino acids. Trimming pared 3 bases from V and 2 bases from J, leaving 10 bases between. Germline lookup yields CDR1 SGHDN and CDR2 FVKESK. The CDR3 is CASSQRAANTEAFF. The CDR3 DNA is TGTGCCAGCAGCCAGAGGGCAGCTAACACTGAAGCTTTCTTT. The full variable domain, rest sourced from reference TRBV14 and TRBJ1-1, is EAGVTQFPSHSVIEKGQTVTLRCDPISGHDNLYWYRRVMGKEIKFLLHFVKESKQDESGMPNNRFLAERTGGTYSTLKVQPAELEDSGVYFCASSQRAANTEAFFGQGTRLTVV.

The J gene is TRBJ2-7, the V gene TRBV9, with 9 positions matching TRBD1. Trimming took 4 bases from V and 5 from J; bases not matched to a gene: 19. This CDR3 comprises 18 residues. Germline V lookup: CDR1 SGDLS, CDR2 YYNGEE. Here the CDR3 DNA reads TGTGCCAGCAGCCCCGGGACAGGGTTTTACAGGGCCTACGACGAGCAGTACTTC. This gives the protein CASSPGTGFYRAYDEQYF.

The V and J genes are TRBV7-2 and TRBJ2-5; 10 bases match TRBD1. The CDR3 has 15 amino acids. V lost 5 bases and J lost 8; bases outside the gene matches: 11. CDR1 and CDR2 from the germline V gene are SGHTA and FQGNSA. CDR3 sequence (DNA): TGTGCCAGCAGCGGATCCGGGACAGGGGTTGGAACCCAGTACTTC. Amino acids: CASSGSGTGVGTQYF.

The chain carries TRBV11-2 and TRBJ1-5; 9 nucleotides line up with TRBD1. Trimming at V came to 5 bases and at J to 7 bases, leaving 6 bases not matched to a gene. The CDR3 length is 14 residues. Germline loops: CDR1 SGHAT, CDR2 FQNNGV. This CDR3 is CASSRDRDGQPQHF. CDR3 DNA sequence: TGTGCCAGCAGCCGGGACAGGGATGGACAGCCCCAGCATTTT.

This rearrangement joins TRBV12-3 or TRBV12-4 to TRBJ2-5; no clear D gene. V was clipped by 4 bases and J by 0 bases, with 6 bases between them. The length of the CDR3 is 13 residues. The CDR3 sequence: CASSSPYQETQYF. The CDR3 DNA reads as TGTGCCAGCAGTTCCCCTTACCAAGAGACCCAGTACTTC.

This clonotype was seen once. The chain is built from TRBV6-5 and TRBJ1-6; D remains unclear. Trimming shortened V by 4 bases and J by 0 bases, and 13 bases separated the two germline ends. CDR3 size: 17 residues. Germline assignment: CDR1 MNHEY and CDR2 SVGAGI. CDR3 region: CASSFTVKSSYNSPLHF. The CDR3 DNA reads TGTGCCAGCAGTTTTACGGTTAAGAGCTCCTATAATTCACCCCTCCACTTT.

The chain combines TRBV7-3 with TRBJ2-3; D remains unclear. V was cut by 1 base and J by 6 bases, with 8 bases left in between. The CDR3 runs to 13 residues. The germline V gene encodes CDR1 SGHTA and CDR2 FQGTGA. Here the CDR3 reads CASSLISEDTQYF. The CDR3 coding sequence is TGTGCCAGCAGCTTAATTTCGGAGGATACGCAGTATTTT.

J is TRBJ1-1 and V is TRBV6-2 or TRBV6-3; 9 positions match TRBD1. V gave up 4 bases and J gave up 1 base; unmatched junction bases: 7. Germline-derived CDR1 and CDR2 are MNHEY and SVGEGT. The CDR3 spans 16 residues. Here the CDR3 reads CASSSATGGGNTEAFF. The CDR3 DNA reads as TGTGCCAGCAGTTCAGCGACAGGGGGGGGGAACACTGAAGCTTTCTTT.